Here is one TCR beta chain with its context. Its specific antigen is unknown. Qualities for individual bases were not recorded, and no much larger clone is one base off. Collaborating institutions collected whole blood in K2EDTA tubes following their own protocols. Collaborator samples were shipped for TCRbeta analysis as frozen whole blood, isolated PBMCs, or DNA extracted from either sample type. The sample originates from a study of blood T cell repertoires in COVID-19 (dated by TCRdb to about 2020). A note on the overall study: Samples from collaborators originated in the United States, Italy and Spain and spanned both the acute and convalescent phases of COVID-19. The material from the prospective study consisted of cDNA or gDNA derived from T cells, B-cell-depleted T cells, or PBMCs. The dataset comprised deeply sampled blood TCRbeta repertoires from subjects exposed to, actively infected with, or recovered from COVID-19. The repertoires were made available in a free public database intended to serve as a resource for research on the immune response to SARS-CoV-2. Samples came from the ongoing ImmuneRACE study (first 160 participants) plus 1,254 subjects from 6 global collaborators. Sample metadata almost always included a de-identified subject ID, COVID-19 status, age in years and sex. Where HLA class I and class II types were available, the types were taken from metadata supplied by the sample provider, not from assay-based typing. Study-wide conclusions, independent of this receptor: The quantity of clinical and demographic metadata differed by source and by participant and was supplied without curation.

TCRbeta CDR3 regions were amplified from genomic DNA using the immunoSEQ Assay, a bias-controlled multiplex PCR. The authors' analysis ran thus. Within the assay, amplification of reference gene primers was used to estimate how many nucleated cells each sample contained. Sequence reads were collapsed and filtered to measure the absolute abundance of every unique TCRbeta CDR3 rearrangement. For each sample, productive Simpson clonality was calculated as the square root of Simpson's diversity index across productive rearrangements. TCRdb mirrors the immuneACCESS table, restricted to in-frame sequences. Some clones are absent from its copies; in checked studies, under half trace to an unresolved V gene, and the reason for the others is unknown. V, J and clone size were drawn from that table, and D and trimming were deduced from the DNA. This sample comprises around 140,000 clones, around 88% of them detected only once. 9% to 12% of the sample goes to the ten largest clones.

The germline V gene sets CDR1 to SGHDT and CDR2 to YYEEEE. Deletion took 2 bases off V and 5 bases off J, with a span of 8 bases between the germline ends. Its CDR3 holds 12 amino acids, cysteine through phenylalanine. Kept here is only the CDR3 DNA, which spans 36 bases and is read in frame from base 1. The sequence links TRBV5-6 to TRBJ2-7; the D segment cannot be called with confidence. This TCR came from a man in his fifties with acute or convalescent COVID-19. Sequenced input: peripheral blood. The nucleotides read TGTGCCAGCAGCTTAGAGGTGGACGAGCAGTACTTC. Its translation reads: CASSLEVDEQYF. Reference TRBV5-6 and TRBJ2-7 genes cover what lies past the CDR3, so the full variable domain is DAGVTQSPTHLIKTRGQQVTLRCSPKSGHDTVSWYQQALGQGPQFIFQYYEEEERQRGNFPDRFSGHQFPNYSSELNVNALLLGDSALYLCASSLEVDEQYFGPGTRLTVT.